The source of this T cell receptor (beta chain) is a study of control samples from healthy donors and cancer patients. The CDR3 contains 15 residues. The V end was cut by 3 bases, the J end by 0 bases, with 9 bases between. Germline-derived CDR1 and CDR2 are LNHDA and SQIVND (reference sequence). The method was immunoSEQ multiplex PCR; TCRdb's version includes in-frame clones alone and lacks a portion of them. The sample yields 95,000 to 130,000 clones, around nine tenths seen once. This receptor was identified in an older woman in good health. Specimen: blood. V is TRBV19 and J is TRBJ1-3; D is unclear. For the CDR3, the DNA is TGTGCCAGTAGTATCCGGGCCACCTCTGGAAACACCATATATTTT. The encoded protein is CASSIRATSGNTIYF.